What follows are 11 T cell receptor beta chains derived from one specimen sequenced in a study of blood T cell repertoires in COVID-19. Assay: immunoSEQ multiplex PCR; the TCRdb copy retains only in-frame clones and omits some. There are approximately 140,000 clones in the sample; approximately 80% occur only once, and about 38% lies in the top ten. Sequenced sample: peripheral blood. The source is a human donor in a cohort sampled during active COVID-19.

The chain joins TRBV5-1 to TRBJ1-2, with D unresolved. CDR1 and CDR2 (germline): SGHRS, YFSETQ. The CDR3 runs 13 residues. Trimming removed 4 bases from V and 8 bases from J, with 15 bases in between. CDR3 residues: CASSPVGNEGYTF. The CDR3 DNA reads as TGCGCCAGCAGCCCAGTCGGGAATGAGGGCTACACCTTC. The full variable domain, in which reference TRBV5-1 and TRBJ1-2 provide the parts outside the CDR3, is KAGVTQTPRYLIKTRGQQVTLSCSPISGHRSVSWYQQTPGQGLQFLFEYFSETQRNKGNFPGRFSGRQFSNSRSEMNVSTLELGDSALYLCASSPVGNEGYTFGSGTRLTVV.

The chain recombines TRBV4-1 with TRBJ2-1; possible D gene TRBD1, 6 bases. This CDR3 has 17 amino acids. V was cut by 3 bases and J by 0 bases, with 15 bases left in between. CDR1 and CDR2 from the germline V gene are MGHRA and YSYEKL. The CDR3 nucleotides are TGCGCCAGCAGCCATAACACACAGGGAAGCTCCTACAATGAGCAGTTCTTC. Translation: CASSHNTQGSSYNEQFF.

V usage is TRBV5-1 and J usage is TRBJ1-1; no definite D call. CDR3 length: 14 residues. V was cut by 1 base and J by 2 bases, with 9 bases left in between. The germline V gene has CDR1 SGHRS and CDR2 YFSETQ. As DNA, the CDR3 is TGCGCCAGCAGCTTGCTACAGATCAACACTGAAGCTTTCTTT. Translated: CASSLLQINTEAFF.

The V and J genes are TRBV27 and TRBJ1-2; D is uncertain. Germline CDR1 MNHEY, CDR2 SMNVEV (reference sequence). Trimming removed 0 bases from V and 6 bases from J, with 8 bases in between. The CDR3 length is 13 residues. CDR3 nucleotides: TGTGCCAGCAGTTTATCGTCGGGTAATGGCTACACCTTC. This gives the protein CASSLSSGNGYTF.

The chain couples TRBV6-2 or TRBV6-3 to TRBJ1-5; perhaps TRBD1 as D (6 bases). The CDR3 spans 15 residues. V was shortened by 5 bases and J by 1 base, with 12 bases between the two germline ends. The germline gives CDR1 MNHEY, CDR2 SVGEGT. The chain's CDR3 is CASSQDSMSNQPQHF. The CDR3, as DNA: TGTGCCAGCAGTCAGGACAGTATGAGCAATCAGCCCCAGCATTTT.

This chain uses TRBV6-5 with TRBJ1-2, with D possibly TRBD1 on 5 matching bases. This CDR3 has 14 amino acids. The germline gives CDR1 MNHEY, CDR2 SVGAGI. V was pared by 7 bases and J by 6 bases, with 18 bases between. CDR3 region: CASTERGLWDGYTF. The CDR3 nucleotides are TGTGCCAGCACAGAGCGGGGACTTTGGGATGGCTACACCTTC.

V and J are TRBV29-1 and TRBJ2-3, with 9 positions matching TRBD2. The CDR3 totals 15 residues. Trimming at V came to 2 bases and at J to 3 bases, leaving 6 bases not matched to a gene. Germline assignment: CDR1 SQVTM and CDR2 ANQGSEA. CDR3: CSVERRGGGTDTQYF. The CDR3 DNA follows: TGCAGCGTTGAAAGGCGGGGGGGCGGGACAGATACGCAGTATTTT.

J is TRBJ2-7 and V is TRBV6-5; 8 bases are a match to TRBD1. CDR3 length: 13 amino acids. Trimming at V came to 8 bases and at J to 3 bases, leaving 6 bases not matched to a gene. Looked up from germline, CDR1 is MNHEY and CDR2 is SVGAGI. The CDR3 region has the DNA TGTGCCAGCTGCAACAGGGGGAGCTACGAGCAGTACTTC. Amino acids: CASCNRGSYEQYF.

The chain's CDR3 is CASRSRDRGAGELFF. DNA of the CDR3: TGTGCCAGCAGATCCCGGGACAGGGGCGCCGGGGAGCTGTTTTTT. The chain has TRBV11-2 and TRBJ2-2; 10 nucleotides line up with TRBD1. Per the germline V gene, CDR1 is SGHAT and CDR2 is FQNNGV. This CDR3 has 15 residues. With 6 bases clipped from V and 6 bases from J, the junction kept 7 bases outside the gene matches.

The rearrangement links TRBV18 to TRBJ1-4; TRBD1 aligns across 8 bases. The ends lost 4 bases at V and 8 bases at J; junction bases unmatched: 6. This CDR3 contains 14 residues. Per germline, CDR1 KGHSH and CDR2 LQKENI. The CDR3 loop reads CASSLTGVGEKLFF. CDR3 DNA: TGTGCCAGCTCACTGACAGGGGTGGGAGAAAAACTGTTTTTT.

This clone was seen a single time. This rearrangement joins TRBV4-3 to TRBJ2-1; TRBD1 aligns across 9 bases. J lost 8 bases, V lost 3 bases, and 11 bases had no gene match. The length of the CDR3 is 16 residues. Per germline, CDR1 LGHNA and CDR2 YSLEER. The CDR3 region is CASSHLPGQGIDEQFF. CDR3 nucleotide sequence: TGCGCCAGCAGCCACCTACCGGGACAGGGAATCGATGAGCAGTTCTTC.